This note documents a single T cell receptor beta chain sequence. The sample comes from a study of beta chain features in type 1 diabetes. Reverse transcribing all isolated RNA meant expressed TCRB transcripts were sequenced. Method: immunoSEQ multiplex PCR; TCRdb's copy keeps in-frame clones and lacks some. The profile shows 600,000 to 650,000 clones, around 15% of them singletons. The CDR3 loop spans 13 amino acids. Germline values: CDR1 MDHEN, CDR2 SYDVKM. The V end lost 10 bases, the J end lost 2 bases, and 14 bases lay between the germline ends. Sequencing used naive CD4+ T cells from blood. This receptor was taken from a young man in good health. V is TRBV28 and J is TRBJ2-5; D remains ambiguous. CDR3 protein: CATSVGRQETQYF. Written as DNA, the CDR3 is TGTGCCACTTCAGTGGGAAGACAAGAGACCCAGTACTTC. Variable domain in full (rest from reference TRBV28 and TRBJ2-5): DVKVTQSSRYLVKRTGEKVFLECVQDMDHENMFWYRQDPGLGLRLIYFSYDVKMKEKGDIPEGYSVSREKKERFSLILESASTNQTSMYLCATSVGRQETQYFGPGTRLLVL.